This TCR beta chain appears in the sequencing data of a study of cytomegalovirus exposure and HLA in healthy donors. Across the study: Early on, a data release was issued that held approximately 78 million unique TCRs from HLA-typed donors.

The PCR was carried out with 60 Vbeta primers and 13 Jbeta primers. The data were produced by immunoSEQ multiplex PCR, yet TCRdb's version contains in-frame clones alone and is incomplete. The sample holds about 210,000 clones, over 80% seen once. The CDR3 length is 14 residues. Germline lookup yields CDR1 SNHLY and CDR2 FYNNEI. V shed 3 bases and J shed 3 bases, with 9 bases lying between them. The TCR comes from a man aged 40-50 years in good health and CMV-seropositive. This chain links TRBV2 with TRBJ1-5; D not certain. What was sequenced was PBMCs. CDR3 DNA sequence: TGTGCCAGCAGTGATGGGCACCCCAATCAGCCCCAGCATTTT. As protein: CASSDGHPNQPQHF.